This entry lists 3 T cell receptor beta chains sequenced from one sample in a study of blood T cell repertoires in COVID-19. Sequencing used immunoSEQ multiplex PCR; TCRdb keeps in-frame clones, though not all of them. The sample contains fewer than 450,000 clones, about 90% of which appear only once. The sequenced material came from PBMCs or T cells enriched from blood (not recorded which). All receptors derive from a young man who had recovered from COVID-19.

The J gene is TRBJ1-1, the V gene TRBV18, with a possible D match to TRBD1 (6 bases). The germline V and J ends were trimmed by 3 bases and 5 bases, with 16 bases remaining between them. The CDR3 has 15 residues. Germline assignment: CDR1 KGHSH and CDR2 LQKENI. In nucleotides, the CDR3 is TGTGCCAGCTCACCGTTAAACAGGGAGGGTACTGAAGCTTTCTTT. This gives the protein CASSPLNREGTEAFF.

The chain joins TRBV3-1 (or the pseudogene TRBV3-2) to TRBJ2-7; 13 bases are shared with TRBD2. J gave up 8 bases and V 3 bases, and 10 bases lay outside the gene matches. The CDR3 is 16 amino acids. Germline values: CDR1 LGHDT, CDR2 YNNKEL (reference sequence). CDR3 bases: TGTGCCAGCAGCCAGTATGGGACTAGCGGGGAAGGGAAGCAGTACTTC. This codes for CASSQYGTSGEGKQYF.

This chain connects TRBV27 to TRBJ2-5; D gene uncertain. Germline-derived CDR1 and CDR2 are MNHEY and SMNVEV (reference sequence). This CDR3 contains 13 residues. V lost 6 bases, J lost 5 bases, and 13 bases lay in between. CDR3: CASREPRRETQYF. DNA for the CDR3: TGTGCCAGCAGAGAACCCAGGCGCGAGACCCAGTACTTC.